This T cell receptor (beta chain) appears in the sequencing data of a study of T cell repertoires in cytomegalovirus infection. Points from the study as a whole: CMV-specific TCR beta clonotypes restricted by HLA-C dominated the ex vivo response.

Many counts were recorded for this clonotype. As yet, its antigen is unknown. TCRdb re-derived calls from the reads in MiXCR, one entry per CDR3 protein. The table records approximately 730,000 distinct CDR3 sequences, about 28% of them present only once. Trimming removed 3 bases from V and 7 bases from J, with 18 bases in between. CDR1 LGHNA and CDR2 YSLEER come from the germline V gene. The CDR3 has 15 residues. The V call is TRBV4-3, the J call TRBJ1-2, with TRBD1 as a possible D gene (5 bases). The TCR was taken from a human donor in good health (CMV status not recorded). Some clones in this sample may be carry-over from other donors' samples. The source was cultured CD8+ T cells from PBMCs, collected from culture after CMV antigen stimulation. The CDR3 reads CASSQTVGLFGGYTF. The CDR3 DNA reads as TGCGCCAGCAGCCAGACAGTCGGGTTGTTTGGTGGCTACACCTTC.